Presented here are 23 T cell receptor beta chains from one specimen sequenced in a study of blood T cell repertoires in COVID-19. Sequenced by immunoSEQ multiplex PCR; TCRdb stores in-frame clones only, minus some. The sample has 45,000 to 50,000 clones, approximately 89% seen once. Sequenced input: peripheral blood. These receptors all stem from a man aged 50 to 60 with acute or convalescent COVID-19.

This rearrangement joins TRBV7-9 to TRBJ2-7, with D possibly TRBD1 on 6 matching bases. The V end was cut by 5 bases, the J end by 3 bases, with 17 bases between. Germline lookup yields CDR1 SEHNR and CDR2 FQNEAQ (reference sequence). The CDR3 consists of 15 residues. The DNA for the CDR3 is TGTGCCAGCAGCCAACCCGCGGACAGTTACTACGAGCAGTACTTC. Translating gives CASSQPADSYYEQYF.

CDR3 sequence reads: CASSLMAGPGNTIYF. The CDR3 DNA follows: TGTGCCAGCAGCTTAATGGCAGGGCCTGGAAACACCATATATTTT. The chain couples TRBV7-9 to TRBJ1-3; maybe TRBD1 (5 bases). Germline CDR1 SEHNR, CDR2 FQNEAQ (reference sequence). Trimming left V 2 bases short and J 2 bases short, with 10 bases between. The CDR3 is 15 amino acids.

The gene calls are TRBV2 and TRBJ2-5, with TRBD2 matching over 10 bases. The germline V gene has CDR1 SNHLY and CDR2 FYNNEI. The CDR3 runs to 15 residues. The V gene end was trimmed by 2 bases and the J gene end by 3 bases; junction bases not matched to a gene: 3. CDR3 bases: TGTGCCAGCAGTGAATGGGGACTAGCGAAAGAGACCCAGTACTTC. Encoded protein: CASSEWGLAKETQYF.

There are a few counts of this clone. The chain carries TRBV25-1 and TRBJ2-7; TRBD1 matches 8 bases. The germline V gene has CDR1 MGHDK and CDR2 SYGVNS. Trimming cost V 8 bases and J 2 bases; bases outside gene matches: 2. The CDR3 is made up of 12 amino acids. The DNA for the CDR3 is TGTGCCAGCGGGACAGGTACCTACGAGCAGTACTTC. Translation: CASGTGTYEQYF.

The CDR3 here is CASSLSTASSYEQYF. The DNA for the CDR3 is TGTGCCAGCAGTTTATCGACCGCTAGCTCCTACGAGCAGTACTTC. The rearrangement joins TRBV27 to TRBJ2-7; no reliable D call. The V end lost 0 bases, the J end lost 0 bases, and 9 bases lay between the germline ends. CDR3 length: 15 amino acids. Germline assignment: CDR1 MNHEY and CDR2 SMNVEV (reference sequence).

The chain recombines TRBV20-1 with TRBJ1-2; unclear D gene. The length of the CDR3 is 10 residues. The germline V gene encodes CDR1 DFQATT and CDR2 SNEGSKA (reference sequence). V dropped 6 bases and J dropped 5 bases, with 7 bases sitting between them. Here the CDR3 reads CSAHNYGYTF. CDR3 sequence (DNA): TGCAGTGCCCACAATTATGGCTACACCTTC.

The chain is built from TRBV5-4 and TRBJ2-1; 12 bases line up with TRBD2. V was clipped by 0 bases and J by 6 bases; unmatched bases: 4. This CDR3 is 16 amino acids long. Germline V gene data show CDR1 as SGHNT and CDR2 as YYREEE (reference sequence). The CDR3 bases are TGTGCCAGCAGCTTGGGGCTAGCGGGGGGGCGCAATGAGCAGTTCTTC. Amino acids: CASSLGLAGGRNEQFF.

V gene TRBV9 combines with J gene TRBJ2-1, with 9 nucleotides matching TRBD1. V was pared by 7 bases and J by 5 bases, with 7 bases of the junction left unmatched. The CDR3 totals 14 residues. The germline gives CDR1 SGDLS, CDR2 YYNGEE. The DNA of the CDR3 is TGTGCCAGCGCCCAGGACAGGGGTAACAATGAGCAGTTCTTC. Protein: CASAQDRGNNEQFF.

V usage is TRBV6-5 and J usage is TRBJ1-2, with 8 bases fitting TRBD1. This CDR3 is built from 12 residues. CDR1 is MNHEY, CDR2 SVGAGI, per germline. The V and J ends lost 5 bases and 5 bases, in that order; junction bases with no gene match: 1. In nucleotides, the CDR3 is TGTGCCAGCAGTCGGACAGGGTATGGCTACACCTTC. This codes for CASSRTGYGYTF.

For the CDR3, the DNA is TGTGCCAGCAGCTTCAGCACCGGGGAGCTGTTTTTT. It yields the protein CASSFSTGELFF. The chain joins TRBV11-2 to TRBJ2-2; D uncertain. V lost 3 bases, J lost 4 bases, and 3 bases lay in between. CDR1 is SGHAT, CDR2 FQNNGV, per germline. The CDR3 contains 12 residues. Filled out from reference TRBV11-2 and TRBJ2-2, the complete variable domain reads EAGVAQSPRYKIIEKRQSVAFWCNPISGHATLYWYQQILGQGPKLLIQFQNNGVVDDSQLPKDRFSAERLKGVDSTLKIQPAKLEDSAVYLCASSFSTGELFFGEGSRLTVL.

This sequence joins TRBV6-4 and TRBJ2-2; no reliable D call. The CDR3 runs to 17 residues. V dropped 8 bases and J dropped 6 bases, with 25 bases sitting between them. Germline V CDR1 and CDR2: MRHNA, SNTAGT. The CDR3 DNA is TGTGCCAGCCCCACAGCCAAGGTGGTTAGGAAAGCCGGGGAGCTGTTTTTT. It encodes CASPTAKVVRKAGELFF.

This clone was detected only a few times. The DNA for the CDR3 is TGTGCCACCCGGATGCGGGAGGGCCGCGATGAGCAGTTCTTC. Protein sequence: CATRMREGRDEQFF. The chain is built from TRBV2 and TRBJ2-1, with TRBD2 matching over 9 bases. This CDR3 spans 14 amino acids. V lost 10 bases to trimming and J lost 8 bases; unmatched junction nucleotides: 12. Per germline, CDR1 SNHLY and CDR2 FYNNEI.

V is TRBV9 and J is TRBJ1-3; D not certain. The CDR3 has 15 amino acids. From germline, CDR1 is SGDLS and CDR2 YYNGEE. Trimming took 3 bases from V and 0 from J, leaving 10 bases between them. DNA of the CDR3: TGTGCCAGCAGCGCCTCAGTAAGCTCTGGAAACACCATATATTTT. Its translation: CASSASVSSGNTIYF. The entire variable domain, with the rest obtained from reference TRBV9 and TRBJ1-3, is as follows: DSGVTQTPKHLITATGQRVTLRCSPRSGDLSVYWYQQSLDQGLQFLIQYYNGEERAKGNILERFSAQQFPDLHSELNLSSLELGDSALYFCASSASVSSGNTIYFGEGSWLTVV.

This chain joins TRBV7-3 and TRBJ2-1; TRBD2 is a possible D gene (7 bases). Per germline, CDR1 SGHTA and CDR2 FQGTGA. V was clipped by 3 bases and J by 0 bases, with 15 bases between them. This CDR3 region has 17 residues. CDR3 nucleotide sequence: TGTGCCAGCAGCTTTAGGGGGGGAGGAAGCTCCTACAATGAGCAGTTCTTC. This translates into CASSFRGGGSSYNEQFF.

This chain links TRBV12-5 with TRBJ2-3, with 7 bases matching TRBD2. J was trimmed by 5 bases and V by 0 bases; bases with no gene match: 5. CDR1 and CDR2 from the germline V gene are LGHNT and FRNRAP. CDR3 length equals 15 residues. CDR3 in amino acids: CASGLVRGREDTQYF. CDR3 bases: TGTGCTAGTGGTTTGGTTCGCGGGAGAGAAGATACGCAGTATTTT.

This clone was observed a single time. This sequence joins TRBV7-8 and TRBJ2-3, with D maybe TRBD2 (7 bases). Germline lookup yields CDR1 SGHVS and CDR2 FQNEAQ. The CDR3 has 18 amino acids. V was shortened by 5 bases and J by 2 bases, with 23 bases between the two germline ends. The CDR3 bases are TGTGCCAGCAGCCGCGCGGGGGCTAGCGGATACACCACAGATACGCAGTATTTT. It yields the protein CASSRAGASGYTTDTQYF.

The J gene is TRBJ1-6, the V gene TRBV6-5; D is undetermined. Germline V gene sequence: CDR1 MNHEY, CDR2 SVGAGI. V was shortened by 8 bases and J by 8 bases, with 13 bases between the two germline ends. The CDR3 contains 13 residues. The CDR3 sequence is CASREIPDSPLHF. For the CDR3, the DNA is TGTGCCAGCCGGGAGATTCCAGATTCACCCCTCCACTTT.

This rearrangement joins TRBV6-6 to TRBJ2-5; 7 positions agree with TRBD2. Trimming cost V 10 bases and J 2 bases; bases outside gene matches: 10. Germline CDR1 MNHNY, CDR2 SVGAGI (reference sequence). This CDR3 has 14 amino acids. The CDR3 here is CATAVGGGQETQYF. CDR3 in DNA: TGTGCCACCGCGGTCGGCGGGGGACAAGAGACCCAGTACTTC.

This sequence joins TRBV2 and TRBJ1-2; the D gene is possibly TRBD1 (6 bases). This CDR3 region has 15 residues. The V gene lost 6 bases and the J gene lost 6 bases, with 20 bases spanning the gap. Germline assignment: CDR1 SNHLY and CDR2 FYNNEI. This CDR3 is CASRHSGQRWDGYTF. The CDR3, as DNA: TGTGCCAGCAGACACTCAGGACAGAGGTGGGATGGCTACACCTTC.

For the CDR3, the DNA is TGTGCCAGCAGGAACGGGGGGACCGGGGAGCTGTTTTTT. It encodes CASRNGGTGELFF. The rearrangement links TRBV7-9 to TRBJ2-2, with 7 bases aligning to TRBD2. CDR3 length equals 13 residues. Germline V gives CDR1 SEHNR, CDR2 FQNEAQ (reference sequence). J was trimmed by 5 bases and V by 6 bases; bases with no gene match: 3.

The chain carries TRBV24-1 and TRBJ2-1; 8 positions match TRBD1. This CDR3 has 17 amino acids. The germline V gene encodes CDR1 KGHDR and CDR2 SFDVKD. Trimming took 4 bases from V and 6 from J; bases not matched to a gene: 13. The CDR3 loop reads CATSDPGQGGTGNEQFF. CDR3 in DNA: TGTGCCACCAGTGACCCTGGACAGGGTGGGACAGGCAATGAGCAGTTCTTC.

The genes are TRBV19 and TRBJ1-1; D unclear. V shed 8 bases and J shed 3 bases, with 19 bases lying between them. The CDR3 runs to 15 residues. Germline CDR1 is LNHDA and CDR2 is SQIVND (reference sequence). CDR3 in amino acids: CASGRGGGVDTEAFF. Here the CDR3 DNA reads TGTGCCAGTGGACGGGGTGGCGGTGTGGACACTGAAGCTTTCTTT.

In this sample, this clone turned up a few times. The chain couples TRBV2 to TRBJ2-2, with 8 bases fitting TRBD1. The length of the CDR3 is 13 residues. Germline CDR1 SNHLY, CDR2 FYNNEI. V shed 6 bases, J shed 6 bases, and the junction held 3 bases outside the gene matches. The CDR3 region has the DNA TGTGCCAGCAGGGACAGGGCGGCCGGGGAGCTGTTTTTT. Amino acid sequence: CASRDRAAGELFF.